This T cell receptor (beta chain) was sequenced in a study of blood T cell repertoires in COVID-19 (dated by TCRdb to the early 2020s). Background for the entire study: Collaborator samples came from the United States, Italy and Spain and covered acute and convalescent phases of COVID-19. The prospective study material was composed of cDNA or gDNA derived from T cells, B-cell-depleted T cells, or PBMCs. Samples came from the ongoing ImmuneRACE study (first 160 participants) plus 1,254 subjects from 6 global collaborators. Deeply sampled blood TCRbeta repertoires from subjects exposed to, actively infected with, or recovered from COVID-19 were included in the dataset. Where available, HLA class I and class II types were obtained from metadata supplied by the sample provider rather than from assay-based typing. The repertoires were released in a freely available public database meant as a resource for research on the immune response to SARS-CoV-2. Nearly every sample came with metadata listing a de-identified subject ID, COVID-19 status, age in years and sex.

Each collaborating institution followed its own protocols to collect whole blood in K2EDTA tubes. For TCRbeta analysis, collaborator samples were shipped as frozen whole blood, as isolated PBMCs, or as DNA extracted from either sample type. TCRbeta CDR3 regions were amplified from genomic DNA using the immunoSEQ Assay, a bias-controlled multiplex PCR. On the study's bioinformatics: The number of nucleated cells in each sample was estimated from the amplification of reference gene primers within the assay. To quantify the absolute abundance of each unique TCRbeta CDR3 rearrangement, sequence reads were collapsed and filtered. Productive Simpson clonality was computed per sample as the square root of Simpson's diversity index over productive rearrangements. The table was pulled from immuneACCESS by TCRdb, which kept in-frame rearrangements only. Such tables lose some clones; where checked, under half of the loss comes from unresolved V genes, and the rest has no known cause. V and J calls and clone size are copied from that table; D and trimming were computed from the DNA. The sample data list 98,000 or so clones, and roughly 82% of these were observed just once. The ten largest clones capture approximately 27% of the sample.

General conclusions and limits of the study: Clinical and demographic metadata were provided uncurated, with the amount varying by source and participant.

V lost 4 bases and J lost 8 bases; the stretch between them is 18 bases long. CDR1 is given as SGHRS and CDR2 as YFSETQ, both from the germline V gene. The CDR3 covers 15 residues, taking in both the cysteine and the phenylalanine. The retained sequence is limited to the CDR3, 45 bases, with the frame set at the first base. About this clone: This receptor's antigen is unknown. No much larger clone exists at a distance of one base, and base qualities are not known.

Sequencing was done on a sample of peripheral blood. The chain uses TRBV5-1 and TRBJ1-4; D gene: possibly TRBD1, on 5 matching bases. This clonotype originated in a man in his sixties with acute or convalescent COVID-19. The CDR3 region has the sequence CASSAVGGTGEKLFF. The DNA reads as follows: TGCGCCAGCAGCGCGGTTGGGGGGACCGGCGAAAAACTGTTTTTT.